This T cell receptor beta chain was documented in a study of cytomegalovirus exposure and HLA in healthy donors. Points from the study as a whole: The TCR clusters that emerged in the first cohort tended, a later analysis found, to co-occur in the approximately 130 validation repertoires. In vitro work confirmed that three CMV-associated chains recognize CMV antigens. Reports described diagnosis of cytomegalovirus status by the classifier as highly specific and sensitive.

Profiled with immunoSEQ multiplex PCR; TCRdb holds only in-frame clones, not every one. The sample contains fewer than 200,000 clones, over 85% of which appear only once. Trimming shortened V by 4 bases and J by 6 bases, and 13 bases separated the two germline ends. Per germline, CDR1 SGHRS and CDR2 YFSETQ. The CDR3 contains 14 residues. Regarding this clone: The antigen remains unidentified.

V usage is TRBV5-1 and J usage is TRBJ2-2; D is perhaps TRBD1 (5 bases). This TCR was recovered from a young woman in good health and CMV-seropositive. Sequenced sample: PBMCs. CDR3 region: CASSVQGTSGELFF. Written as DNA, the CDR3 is TGCGCCAGCAGCGTGCAGGGTACATCCGGGGAGCTGTTTTTT.